A single sample gave rise to the 10 T cell receptor beta chains below, sequenced in a study of T cell changes during pregnancy in multiple sclerosis. Clones were sequenced by immunoSEQ multiplex PCR, and TCRdb holds only the in-frame ones, with some missing. The repertoire holds approximately 50,000 clones, about 89% seen once, with 10% to 13% in the top ten. Sample: CD8+ T cells from peripheral blood mononuclear cells, taken after pregnancy. The receptors shown here come from a female donor with multiple sclerosis, enrolled in a pregnancy study.

The chain combines TRBV7-8 with TRBJ1-1; D unresolved. CDR3 length equals 10 residues. Germline-derived CDR1 and CDR2 are SGHVS and FQNEAQ. The CDR3 reads CVSLNTEAFF. The CDR3 bases are TGTGTATCTCTCAACACTGAAGCTTTCTTT.

This chain joins TRBV4-2 and TRBJ2-1; no definite D call. With 0 bases removed from V and 9 bases from J, the gap between germline ends came to 9 bases. The CDR3 totals 13 residues. CDR1 is LGHNA, CDR2 YNFKEQ, per germline. The CDR3 DNA follows: TGTGCCAGCAGCCAAGATCTACCCCTTGAGCAGTTCTTC. It encodes CASSQDLPLEQFF.

CDR3 residues: CASSDGPIGELFF. The CDR3, as DNA: TGTGCCAGCAGTGACGGTCCTATCGGGGAGCTGTTTTTT. The chain couples TRBV2 to TRBJ2-2; D is unclear. This CDR3 is built from 13 residues. Germline V gene lookup returns CDR1 SNHLY and CDR2 FYNNEI. V was cut by 3 bases and J by 7 bases, with 9 bases left in between.

V gene TRBV7-6 combines with J gene TRBJ2-3; 11 nucleotides agree with TRBD2. The CDR3 runs 14 residues. Germline V CDR1 and CDR2: SGHVS, FNYEAQ. V was clipped by 6 bases and J by 4 bases; unmatched bases: 3. The CDR3 reads CASSQGLAADTQYF. DNA of the CDR3: TGTGCCAGCAGTCAGGGACTAGCGGCAGATACGCAGTATTTT. The full variable domain, with the rest looked up from reference TRBV7-6 and TRBJ2-3, is GAGVSQSPRYKVTKRGQDVALRCDPISGHVSLYWYRQALGQGPEFLTYFNYEAQQDKSGLPNDRFSAERPEGSISTLTIQRTEQRDSAMYRCASSQGLAADTQYFGPGTRLTVL.

The chain links TRBV4-1 to TRBJ2-1, with D tentatively TRBD2 (6 bases). The V end lost 0 bases, the J end lost 7 bases, and 10 bases lay between the germline ends. The CDR3 is 14 residues long. Per germline, CDR1 MGHRA and CDR2 YSYEKL. As DNA, the CDR3 is TGCGCCAGCAGCCAAGATCCGGGAGAGAATGAGCAGTTCTTC. It is translated as CASSQDPGENEQFF.

A few counts support this clone. This chain uses TRBV19 with TRBJ1-4; D uncertain. Trimming left V 8 bases short and J 3 bases short, with 10 bases between. The CDR3 is 13 residues long. CDR1 is LNHDA and CDR2 is SQIVND in the germline V gene (reference sequence). For the CDR3, the DNA is TGTGCCAGTGGAGGGAGCTCTAATGAAAAACTGTTTTTT. This translates into CASGGSSNEKLFF.

This chain connects TRBV9 to TRBJ2-2; 9 bases line up with TRBD1. The CDR3 spans 14 residues. Germline V lookup: CDR1 SGDLS, CDR2 YYNGEE. Trimming removed 3 bases from V and 7 bases from J; junction bases left unmatched: 4. The CDR3 nucleotides read TGTGCCAGCAGCGGACAGGGGGTTGGCGGGGAGCTGTTTTTT. Its translation is CASSGQGVGGELFF.

J is TRBJ2-1 and V is TRBV19; 9 bases line up with TRBD1. Germline CDR1 and CDR2: LNHDA and SQIVND (reference sequence). CDR3 size: 16 residues. Germline trimming cut 3 bases from V and 4 bases from J; bases unmatched to any gene: 7. The DNA for the CDR3 is TGTGCCAGTAGTATCCTTACCGGACAGGGGTACAATGAGCAGTTCTTC. Translation gives CASSILTGQGYNEQFF.

The rearrangement joins TRBV5-6 to TRBJ1-2; 7 bases align to TRBD1. Germline CDR1 is SGHDT and CDR2 is YYEEEE. V was pared by 2 bases and J by 5 bases, with 0 bases of the junction left unmatched. CDR3 size: 12 residues. In DNA, the CDR3 is TGTGCCAGCAGCTTACAGGGGTATGGCTACACCTTC. Its protein is CASSLQGYGYTF.

V and J are TRBV15 and TRBJ1-1; 10 bases agree with TRBD1. The V and J ends lost 5 bases and 6 bases, in that order; junction bases with no gene match: 12. The germline CDR1 and CDR2 sequences are LNHNV and YYDKDF (reference sequence). The CDR3 is made up of 16 amino acids. The DNA of the CDR3 is TGTGCCACCAGCGACCGGGACAGGGGTAAGGTAGCTGAAGCTTTCTTT. Its translation is CATSDRDRGKVAEAFF.